The sequence of this TCR beta chain was determined in a study of blood T cell repertoires in COVID-19. Cohort allocation depended upon clinical history that participants reported. Donors of Cohort 3 who recovered were those that had two negative PCRs, clearance, or symptom resolution. In the original analysis: Amplification of reference gene primers provided the estimated nucleated cell counts. The repertoire was sequenced with immunoSEQ multiplex PCR; TCRdb's copy has only in-frame clones and lacks some. The V and J calls and clone size are taken from that table; D and trimming were inferred from the DNA. The sample carries fewer than 450,000 clones, around 91% recorded once. CDR1 KGHDR and CDR2 SFDVKD come from the germline V gene. Trimming took 6 bases from V and 1 from J; bases not matched to a gene: 2. This CDR3 region has 15 residues.

The sequenced material came from PBMCs or T cells enriched from blood (not recorded which). This sequence joins TRBV24-1 and TRBJ2-1, with 10 bases fitting TRBD2. The sequence was collected from a man between 18 and 35 years old who had recovered from COVID-19. The CDR3 sequence is CATSLAGGSYNEQFF. CDR3 sequence (DNA): TGTGCCACCAGTTTAGCGGGAGGTTCCTACAATGAGCAGTTCTTC.